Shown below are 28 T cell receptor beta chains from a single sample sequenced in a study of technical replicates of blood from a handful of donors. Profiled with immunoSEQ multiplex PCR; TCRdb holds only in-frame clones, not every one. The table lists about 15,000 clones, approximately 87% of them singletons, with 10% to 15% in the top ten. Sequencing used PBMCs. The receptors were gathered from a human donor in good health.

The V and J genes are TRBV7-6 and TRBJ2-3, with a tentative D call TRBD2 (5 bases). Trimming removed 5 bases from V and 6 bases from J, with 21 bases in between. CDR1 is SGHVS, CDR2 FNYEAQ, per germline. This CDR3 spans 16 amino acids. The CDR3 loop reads CASSPATAGGRDTQYF. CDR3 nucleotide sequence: TGTGCCAGCAGCCCCGCGACGGCGGGTGGCAGGGATACGCAGTATTTT.

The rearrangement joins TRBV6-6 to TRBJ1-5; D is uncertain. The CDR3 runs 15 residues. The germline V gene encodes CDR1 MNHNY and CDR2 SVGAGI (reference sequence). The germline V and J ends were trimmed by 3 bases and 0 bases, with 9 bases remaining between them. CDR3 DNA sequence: TGTGCCAGCAGTTATGTCGGTTATAGCAATCAGCCCCAGCATTTT. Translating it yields CASSYVGYSNQPQHF.

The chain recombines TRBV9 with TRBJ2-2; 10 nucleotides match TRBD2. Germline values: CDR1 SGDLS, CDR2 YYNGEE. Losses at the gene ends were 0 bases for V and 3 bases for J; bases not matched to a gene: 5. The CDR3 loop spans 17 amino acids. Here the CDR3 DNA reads TGTGCCAGCAGCGTAGCTGAGACTAGCGGGTACACCGGGGAGCTGTTTTTT. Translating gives CASSVAETSGYTGELFF.

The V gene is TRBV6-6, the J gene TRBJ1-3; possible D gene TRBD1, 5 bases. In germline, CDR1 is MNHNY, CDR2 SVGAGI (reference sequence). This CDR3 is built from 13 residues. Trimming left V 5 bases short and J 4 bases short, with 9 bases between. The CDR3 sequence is CASSGGLGNTIYF. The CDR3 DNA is TGTGCCAGCAGTGGGGGGTTGGGAAACACCATATATTTT.

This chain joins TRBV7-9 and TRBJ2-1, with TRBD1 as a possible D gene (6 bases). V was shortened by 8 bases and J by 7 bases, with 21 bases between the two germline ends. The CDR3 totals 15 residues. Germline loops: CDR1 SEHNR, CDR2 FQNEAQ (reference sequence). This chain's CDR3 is CASHPVALDRNEQFF. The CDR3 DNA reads TGTGCCAGCCACCCGGTGGCGTTAGACAGGAATGAGCAGTTCTTC.

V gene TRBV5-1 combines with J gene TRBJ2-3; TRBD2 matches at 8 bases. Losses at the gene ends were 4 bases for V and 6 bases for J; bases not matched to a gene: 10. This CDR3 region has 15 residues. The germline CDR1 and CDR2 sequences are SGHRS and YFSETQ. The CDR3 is CASSPAGVVMDTQYF. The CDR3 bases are TGCGCCAGCAGCCCAGCGGGAGTGGTTATGGATACGCAGTATTTT. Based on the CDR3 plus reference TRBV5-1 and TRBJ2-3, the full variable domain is KAGVTQTPRYLIKTRGQQVTLSCSPISGHRSVSWYQQTPGQGLQFLFEYFSETQRNKGNFPGRFSGRQFSNSRSEMNVSTLELGDSALYLCASSPAGVVMDTQYFGPGTRLTVL.

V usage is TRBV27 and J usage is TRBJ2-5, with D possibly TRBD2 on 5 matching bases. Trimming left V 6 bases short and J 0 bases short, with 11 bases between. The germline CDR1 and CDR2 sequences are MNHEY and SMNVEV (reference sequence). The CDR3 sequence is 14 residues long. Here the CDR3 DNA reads TGTGCCAGCAGCCGATCGGGGTACCAAGAGACCCAGTACTTC. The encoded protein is CASSRSGYQETQYF.

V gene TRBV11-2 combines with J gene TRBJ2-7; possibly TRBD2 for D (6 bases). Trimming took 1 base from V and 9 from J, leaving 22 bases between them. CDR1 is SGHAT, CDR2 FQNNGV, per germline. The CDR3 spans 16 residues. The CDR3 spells CASSLGRFSGPWGQYF. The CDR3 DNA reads TGTGCCAGCAGCTTAGGGAGGTTTAGCGGACCATGGGGGCAGTACTTC.

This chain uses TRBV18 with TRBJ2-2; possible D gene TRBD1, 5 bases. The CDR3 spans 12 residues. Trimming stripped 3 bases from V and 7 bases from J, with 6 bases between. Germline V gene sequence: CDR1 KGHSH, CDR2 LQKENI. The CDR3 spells CASSPQGGELFF. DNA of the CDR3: TGTGCCAGCTCACCCCAGGGCGGGGAGCTGTTTTTT.

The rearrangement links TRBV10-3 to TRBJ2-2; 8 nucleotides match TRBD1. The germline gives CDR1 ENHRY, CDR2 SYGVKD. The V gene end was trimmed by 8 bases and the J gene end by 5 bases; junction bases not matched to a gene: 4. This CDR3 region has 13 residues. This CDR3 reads CAIRDRLTGELFF. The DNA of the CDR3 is TGTGCCATCCGGGACAGGCTTACCGGGGAGCTGTTTTTT.

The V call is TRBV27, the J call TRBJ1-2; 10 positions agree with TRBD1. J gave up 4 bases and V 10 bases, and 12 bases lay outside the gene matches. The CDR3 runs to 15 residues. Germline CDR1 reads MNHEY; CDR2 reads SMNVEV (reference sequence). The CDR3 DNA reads TGTGCCACCCGGACAGGGGGGATCGGTACCTATGGCTACACCTTC. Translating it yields CATRTGGIGTYGYTF.

The chain's CDR3 is CAISESIHLSNQPQHF. The DNA of the CDR3 is TGTGCCATCAGTGAGTCCATACATCTTAGCAATCAGCCCCAGCATTTT. The chain couples TRBV10-3 to TRBJ1-5; no clear D. Germline CDR1 is ENHRY and CDR2 is SYGVKD. The CDR3 loop spans 16 amino acids. Trimming took 0 bases from V and 0 from J, leaving 9 bases between them.

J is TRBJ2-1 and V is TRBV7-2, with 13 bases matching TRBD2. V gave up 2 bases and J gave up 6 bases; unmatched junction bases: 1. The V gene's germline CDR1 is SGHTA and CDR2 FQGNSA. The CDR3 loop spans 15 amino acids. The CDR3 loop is CASSLWTSGSNEQFF. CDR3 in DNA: TGTGCCAGCAGCTTATGGACTAGCGGGAGCAATGAGCAGTTCTTC.

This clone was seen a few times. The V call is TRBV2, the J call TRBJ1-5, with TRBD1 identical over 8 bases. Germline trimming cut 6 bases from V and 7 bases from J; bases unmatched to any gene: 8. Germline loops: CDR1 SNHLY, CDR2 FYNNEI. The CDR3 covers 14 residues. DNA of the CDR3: TGTGCCAGCAGACAACAGGGGGAAGGACAGCCCCAGCATTTT. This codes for CASRQQGEGQPQHF.

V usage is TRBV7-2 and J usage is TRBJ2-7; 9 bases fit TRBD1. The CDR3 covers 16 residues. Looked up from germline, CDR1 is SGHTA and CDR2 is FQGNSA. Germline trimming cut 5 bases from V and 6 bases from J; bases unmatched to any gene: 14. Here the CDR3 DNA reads TGTGCCAGCAGCCTGATGACTGCCGGGACAGGGTCCGAGCAGTACTTC. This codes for CASSLMTAGTGSEQYF.

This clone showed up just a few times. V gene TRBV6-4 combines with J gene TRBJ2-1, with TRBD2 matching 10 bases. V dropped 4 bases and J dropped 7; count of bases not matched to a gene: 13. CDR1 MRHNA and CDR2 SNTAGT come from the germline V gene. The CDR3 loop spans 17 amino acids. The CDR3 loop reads CASSVISGRTAINEQFF. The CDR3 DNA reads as TGTGCCAGCAGTGTGATTAGCGGGAGGACCGCTATTAATGAGCAGTTCTTC.

CDR3 sequence (DNA): TGTGCCTCTAAGGACAGATTCTCCTACGAGCAGTACTTC. This sequence encodes CASKDRFSYEQYF. J is TRBJ2-7 and V is TRBV30; tentative D call: TRBD1 (6 bases). Germline V gene data show CDR1 as GTSNPN and CDR2 as SVGIG (reference sequence). The CDR3 consists of 13 residues. Deletions cut 7 bases from V and 0 bases from J, with 13 bases between.

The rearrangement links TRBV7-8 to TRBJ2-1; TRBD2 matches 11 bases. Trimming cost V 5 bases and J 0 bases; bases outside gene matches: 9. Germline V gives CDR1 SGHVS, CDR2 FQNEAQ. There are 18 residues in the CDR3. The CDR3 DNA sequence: TGTGCCAGCAGCCCGGGGACTAGCGGAGGAAGCTCCTACAATGAGCAGTTCTTC. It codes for CASSPGTSGGSSYNEQFF.

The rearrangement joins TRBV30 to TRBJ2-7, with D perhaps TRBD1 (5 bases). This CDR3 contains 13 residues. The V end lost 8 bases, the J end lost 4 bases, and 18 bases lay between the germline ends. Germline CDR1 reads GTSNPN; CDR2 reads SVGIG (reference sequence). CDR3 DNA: TGTGCCGGGCTAGATAGGGGAAGATACGAGCAGTACTTC. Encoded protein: CAGLDRGRYEQYF.

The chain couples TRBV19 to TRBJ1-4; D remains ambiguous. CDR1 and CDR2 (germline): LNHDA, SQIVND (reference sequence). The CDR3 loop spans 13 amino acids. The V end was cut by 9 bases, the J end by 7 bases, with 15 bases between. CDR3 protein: CARRDGAIEKLFF. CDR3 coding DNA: TGTGCCAGGAGAGACGGAGCAATTGAAAAACTGTTTTTT. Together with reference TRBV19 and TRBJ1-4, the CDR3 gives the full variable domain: DGGITQSPKYLFRKEGQNVTLSCEQNLNHDAMYWYRQDPGQGLRLIYYSQIVNDFQKGDIAEGYSVSREKKESFPLTVTSAQKNPTAFYLCARRDGAIEKLFFGSGTQLSVL.

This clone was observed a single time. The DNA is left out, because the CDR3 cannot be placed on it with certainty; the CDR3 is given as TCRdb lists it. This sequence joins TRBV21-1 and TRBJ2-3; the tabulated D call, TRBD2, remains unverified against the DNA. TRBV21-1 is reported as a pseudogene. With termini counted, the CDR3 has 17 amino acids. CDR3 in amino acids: CASSASCVAGGTDTQYF.

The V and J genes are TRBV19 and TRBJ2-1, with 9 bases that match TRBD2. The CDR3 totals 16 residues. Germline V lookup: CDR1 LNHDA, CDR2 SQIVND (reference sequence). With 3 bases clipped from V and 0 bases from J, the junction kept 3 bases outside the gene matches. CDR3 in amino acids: CASSMDSGGSYNEQFF. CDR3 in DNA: TGTGCCAGTAGTATGGATAGCGGGGGCTCCTACAATGAGCAGTTCTTC.

DNA of the CDR3: TGTGCCAGCAGTCCCCCGGGACTAGGGCCCCTTGAGCAGTTCTTC. Its translation: CASSPPGLGPLEQFF. This chain connects TRBV6-5 to TRBJ2-1; 8 bases are a match to TRBD2. V was pared by 5 bases and J by 9 bases, with 12 bases of the junction left unmatched. Germline loops: CDR1 MNHEY, CDR2 SVGAGI. The CDR3 sequence is 15 residues long.

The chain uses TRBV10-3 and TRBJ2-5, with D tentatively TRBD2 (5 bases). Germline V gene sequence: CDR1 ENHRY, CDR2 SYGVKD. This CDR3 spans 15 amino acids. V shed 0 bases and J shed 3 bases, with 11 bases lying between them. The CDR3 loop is CAISESASRKETQYF. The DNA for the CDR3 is TGTGCCATCAGTGAGTCGGCTAGCAGAAAAGAGACCCAGTACTTC.

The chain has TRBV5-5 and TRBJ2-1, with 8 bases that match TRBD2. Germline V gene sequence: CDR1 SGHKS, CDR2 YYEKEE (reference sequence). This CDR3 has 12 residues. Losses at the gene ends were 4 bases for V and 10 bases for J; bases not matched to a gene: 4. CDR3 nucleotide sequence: TGTGCCAGCAGCCCCCCGGGGGGGGAGCAGTTCTTC. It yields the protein CASSPPGGEQFF.

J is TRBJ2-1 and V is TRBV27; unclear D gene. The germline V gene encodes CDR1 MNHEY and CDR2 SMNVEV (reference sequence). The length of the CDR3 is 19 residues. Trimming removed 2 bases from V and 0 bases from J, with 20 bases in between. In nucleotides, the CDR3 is TGTGCCAGCAGTTTACTAAGTAGTTCCTTCTTTAGCTCCTACAATGAGCAGTTCTTC. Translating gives CASSLLSSSFFSSYNEQFF.

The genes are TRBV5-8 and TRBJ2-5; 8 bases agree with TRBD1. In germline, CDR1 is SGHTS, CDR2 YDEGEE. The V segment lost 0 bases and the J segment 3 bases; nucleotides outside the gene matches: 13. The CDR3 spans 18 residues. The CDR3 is CASSLAQGAGGLEETQYF. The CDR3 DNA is TGTGCCAGCAGCTTGGCCCAGGGGGCAGGGGGGCTGGAAGAGACCCAGTACTTC.

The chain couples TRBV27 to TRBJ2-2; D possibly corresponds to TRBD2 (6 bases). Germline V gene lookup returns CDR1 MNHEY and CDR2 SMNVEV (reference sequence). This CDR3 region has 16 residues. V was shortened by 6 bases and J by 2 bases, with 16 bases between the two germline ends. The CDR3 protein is CASSKLAAANTGELFF. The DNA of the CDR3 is TGTGCCAGCAGCAAACTAGCTGCCGCAAACACCGGGGAGCTGTTTTTT.